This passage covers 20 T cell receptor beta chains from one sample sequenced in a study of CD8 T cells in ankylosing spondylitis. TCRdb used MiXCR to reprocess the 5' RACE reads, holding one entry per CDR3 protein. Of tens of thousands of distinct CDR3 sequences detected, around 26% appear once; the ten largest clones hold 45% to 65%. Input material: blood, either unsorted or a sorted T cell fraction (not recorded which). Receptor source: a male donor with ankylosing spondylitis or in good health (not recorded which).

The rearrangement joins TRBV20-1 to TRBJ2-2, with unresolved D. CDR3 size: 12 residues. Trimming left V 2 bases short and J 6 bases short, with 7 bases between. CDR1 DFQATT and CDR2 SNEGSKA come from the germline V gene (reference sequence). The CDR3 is CSARLLAGELFF. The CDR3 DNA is TGCAGTGCTAGACTGTTGGCCGGGGAGCTGTTTTTT.

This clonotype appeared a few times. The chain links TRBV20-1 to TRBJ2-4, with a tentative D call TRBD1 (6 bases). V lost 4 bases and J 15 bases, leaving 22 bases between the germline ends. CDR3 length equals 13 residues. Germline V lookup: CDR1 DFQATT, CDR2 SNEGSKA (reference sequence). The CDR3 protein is CSAILDSQTFGYF. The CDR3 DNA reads TGCAGTGCTATTCTGGACAGCCAAACATTCGGGTACTTC.

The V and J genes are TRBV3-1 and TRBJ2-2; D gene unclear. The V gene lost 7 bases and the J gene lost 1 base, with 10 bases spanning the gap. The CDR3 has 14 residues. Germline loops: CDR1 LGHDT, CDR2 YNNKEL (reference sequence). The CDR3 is CASTEARNTGELFF. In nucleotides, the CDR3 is TGTGCCAGCACCGAGGCGAGGAACACCGGGGAGCTGTTTTTT.

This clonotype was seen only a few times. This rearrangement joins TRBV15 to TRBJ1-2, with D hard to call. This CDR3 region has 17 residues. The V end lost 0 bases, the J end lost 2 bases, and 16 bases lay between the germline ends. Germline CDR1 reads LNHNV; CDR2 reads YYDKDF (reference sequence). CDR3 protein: CATSRDTYSLSNYGYTF. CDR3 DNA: TGTGCCACCAGCAGAGATACGTACAGCCTCTCGAACTATGGCTACACCTTC.

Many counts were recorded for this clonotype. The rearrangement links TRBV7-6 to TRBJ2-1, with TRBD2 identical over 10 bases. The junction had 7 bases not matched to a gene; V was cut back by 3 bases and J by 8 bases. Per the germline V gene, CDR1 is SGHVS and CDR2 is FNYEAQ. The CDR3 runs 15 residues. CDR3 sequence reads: CASSFSSGRAYEQFF. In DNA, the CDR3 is TGTGCCAGCAGCTTTTCAAGCGGGAGGGCCTATGAGCAGTTCTTC.

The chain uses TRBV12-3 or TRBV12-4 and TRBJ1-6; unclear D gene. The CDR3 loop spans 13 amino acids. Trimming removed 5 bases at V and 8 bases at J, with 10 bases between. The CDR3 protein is CASSQLTDSPLHF. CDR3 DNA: TGTGCCAGCAGTCAACTGACCGATTCACCCCTCCACTTT.

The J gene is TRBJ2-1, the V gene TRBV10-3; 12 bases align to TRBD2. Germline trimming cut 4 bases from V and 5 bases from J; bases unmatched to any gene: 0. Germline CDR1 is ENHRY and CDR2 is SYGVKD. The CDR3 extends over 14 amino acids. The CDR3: CAISGTSGDNEQFF. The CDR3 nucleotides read TGTGCCATCAGTGGGACTAGCGGGGACAATGAGCAGTTCTTC.

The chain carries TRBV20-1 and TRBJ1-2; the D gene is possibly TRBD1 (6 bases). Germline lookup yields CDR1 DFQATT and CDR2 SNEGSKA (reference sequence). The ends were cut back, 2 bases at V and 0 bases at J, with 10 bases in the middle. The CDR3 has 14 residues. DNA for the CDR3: TGCAGTGCTAGATTACAGGGAGCTAACTATGGCTACACCTTC. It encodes CSARLQGANYGYTF.

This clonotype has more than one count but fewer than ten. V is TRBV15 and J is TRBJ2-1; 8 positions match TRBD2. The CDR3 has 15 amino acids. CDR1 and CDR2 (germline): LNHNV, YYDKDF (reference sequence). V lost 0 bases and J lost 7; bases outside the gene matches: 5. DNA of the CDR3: TGTGCCACCAGCAGAGATTCTGGCGGGGGGAATGAGCAGTTCTTC. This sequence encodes CATSRDSGGGNEQFF.

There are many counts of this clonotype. This chain's CDR3 is CASSLDFTLGTEAFF. In nucleotides, the CDR3 is TGCGCCAGCAGCTTGGATTTTACCTTGGGCACTGAAGCTTTCTTT. This chain uses TRBV5-1 with TRBJ1-1, with D uncertain. Trimming removed 0 bases from V and 4 bases from J, with 13 bases in between. Germline CDR1 SGHRS, CDR2 YFSETQ. This CDR3 is 15 amino acids long.

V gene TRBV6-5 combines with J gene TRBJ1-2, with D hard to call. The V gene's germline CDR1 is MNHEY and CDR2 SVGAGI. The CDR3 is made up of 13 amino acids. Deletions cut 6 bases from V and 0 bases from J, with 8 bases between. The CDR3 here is CASRSGANYGYTF. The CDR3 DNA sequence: TGTGCCAGCAGGTCAGGAGCTAACTATGGCTACACCTTC.

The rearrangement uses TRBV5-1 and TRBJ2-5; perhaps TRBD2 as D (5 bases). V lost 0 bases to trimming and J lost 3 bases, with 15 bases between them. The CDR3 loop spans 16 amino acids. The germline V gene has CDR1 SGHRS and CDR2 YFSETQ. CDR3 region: CASSLAGSRREETQYF. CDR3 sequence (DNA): TGCGCCAGCAGCTTGGCCGGATCGCGGCGGGAAGAGACCCAGTACTTC.

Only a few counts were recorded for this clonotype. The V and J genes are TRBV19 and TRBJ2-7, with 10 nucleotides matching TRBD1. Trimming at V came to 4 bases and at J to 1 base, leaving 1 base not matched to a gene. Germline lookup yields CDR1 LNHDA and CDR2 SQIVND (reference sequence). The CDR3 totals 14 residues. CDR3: CASSTDRGSYEQYF. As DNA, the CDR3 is TGTGCCAGTAGTACGGACAGGGGGTCCTACGAGCAGTACTTC.

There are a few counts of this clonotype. The CDR3 loop is CSARVAGTGLGYGYTF. CDR3 nucleotides: TGCAGTGCTAGAGTCGCAGGAACGGGGCTTGGCTATGGCTACACCTTC. This chain links TRBV20-1 with TRBJ1-2; TRBD1 might be the D (5 bases). Germline values: CDR1 DFQATT, CDR2 SNEGSKA (reference sequence). This CDR3 contains 16 residues. The V end was cut by 1 base, the J end by 4 bases, with 19 bases between.

The CDR3 nucleotides are TGCGCCAGCAGCCCGCAACAGGGGGCAGGGACACACACACACACAGATACGCAGTATTTT. It specifies CASSPQQGAGTHTHTDTQYF. The rearrangement links TRBV4-1 to TRBJ2-3, with 9 bases that match TRBD1. The CDR3 has 20 amino acids. The V and J ends lost 4 bases and 2 bases, in that order; junction bases with no gene match: 19. Germline V gives CDR1 MGHRA, CDR2 YSYEKL.

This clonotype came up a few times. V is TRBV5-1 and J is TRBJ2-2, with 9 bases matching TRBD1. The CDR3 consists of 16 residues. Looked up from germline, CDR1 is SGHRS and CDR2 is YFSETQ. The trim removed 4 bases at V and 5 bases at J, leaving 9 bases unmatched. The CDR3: CASSVGTGSWTGELFF. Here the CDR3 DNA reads TGCGCCAGCAGCGTGGGGACAGGGAGTTGGACCGGGGAGCTGTTTTTT.

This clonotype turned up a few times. The chain's CDR3 is CAIGGTTLGELFF. In DNA form, the CDR3 reads TGTGCCATCGGTGGGACTACGCTTGGGGAGCTGTTTTTT. The chain is built from TRBV10-3 and TRBJ2-2; TRBD2 aligns across 7 bases. Looked up from germline, CDR1 is ENHRY and CDR2 is SYGVKD. Trimming cost V 8 bases and J 8 bases; bases outside gene matches: 8. This CDR3 region has 13 residues.

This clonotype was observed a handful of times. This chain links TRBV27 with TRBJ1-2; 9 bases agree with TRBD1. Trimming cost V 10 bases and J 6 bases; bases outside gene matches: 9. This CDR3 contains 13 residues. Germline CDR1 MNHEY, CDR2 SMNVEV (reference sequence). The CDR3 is CATTGQGVDGYTF. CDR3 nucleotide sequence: TGTGCCACGACGGGACAGGGAGTGGATGGCTACACCTTC.

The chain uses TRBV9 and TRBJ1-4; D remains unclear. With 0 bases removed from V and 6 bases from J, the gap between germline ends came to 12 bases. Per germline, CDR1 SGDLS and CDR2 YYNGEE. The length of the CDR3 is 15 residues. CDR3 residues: CASSVGGLPHEKLFF. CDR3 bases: TGTGCCAGCAGCGTAGGAGGCTTACCTCATGAAAAACTGTTTTTT. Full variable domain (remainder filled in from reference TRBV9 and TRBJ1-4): DSGVTQTPKHLITATGQRVTLRCSPRSGDLSVYWYQQSLDQGLQFLIQYYNGEERAKGNILERFSAQQFPDLHSELNLSSLELGDSALYFCASSVGGLPHEKLFFGSGTQLSVL.

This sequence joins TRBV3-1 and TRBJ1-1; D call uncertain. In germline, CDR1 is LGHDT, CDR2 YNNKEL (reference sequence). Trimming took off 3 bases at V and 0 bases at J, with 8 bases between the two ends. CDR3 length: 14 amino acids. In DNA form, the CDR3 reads TGTGCCAGCAGCCAGGTCCAAATGAACACTGAAGCTTTCTTT. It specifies CASSQVQMNTEAFF.